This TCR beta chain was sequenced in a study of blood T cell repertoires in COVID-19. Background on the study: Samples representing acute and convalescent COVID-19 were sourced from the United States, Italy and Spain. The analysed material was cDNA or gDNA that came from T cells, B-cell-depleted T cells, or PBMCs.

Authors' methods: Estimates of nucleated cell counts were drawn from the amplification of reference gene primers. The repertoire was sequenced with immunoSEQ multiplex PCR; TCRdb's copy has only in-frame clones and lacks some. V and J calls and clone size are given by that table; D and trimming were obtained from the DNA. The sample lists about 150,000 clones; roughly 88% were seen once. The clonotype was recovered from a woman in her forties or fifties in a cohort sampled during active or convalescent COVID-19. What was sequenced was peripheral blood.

The CDR3 loop is CASSLGTVSGYTF. In DNA, the CDR3 is TGTGCCAGCTCACTCGGGACAGTGAGCGGCTACACCTTC. V and J are TRBV7-9 and TRBJ1-2; TRBD1 agrees at 7 bases. Trimming at V came to 8 bases and at J to 8 bases, leaving 11 bases not matched to a gene. The CDR3 contains 13 residues. Germline assignment: CDR1 SEHNR and CDR2 FQNEAQ (reference sequence).